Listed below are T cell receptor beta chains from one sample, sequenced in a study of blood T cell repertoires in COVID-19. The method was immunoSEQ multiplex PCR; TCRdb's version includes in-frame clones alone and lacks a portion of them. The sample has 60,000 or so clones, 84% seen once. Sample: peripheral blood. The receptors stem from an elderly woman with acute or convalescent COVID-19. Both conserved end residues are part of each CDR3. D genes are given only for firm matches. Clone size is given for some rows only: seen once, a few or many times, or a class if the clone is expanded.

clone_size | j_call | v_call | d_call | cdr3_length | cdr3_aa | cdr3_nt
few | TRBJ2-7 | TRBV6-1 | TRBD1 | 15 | CASSEGRGLGYEQYF | TGTGCCAGCAGTGAAGGCAGGGGGCTGGGGTACGAGCAGTACTTC
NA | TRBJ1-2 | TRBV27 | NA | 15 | CATIGAGVFGYGYTF | TGTGCCACGATCGGGGCAGGGGTTTTTGGCTATGGCTACACCTTC
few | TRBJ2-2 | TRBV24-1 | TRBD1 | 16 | CATSEYRGFDTGELFF | TGTGCCACCAGTGAGTACAGGGGGTTCGACACCGGGGAGCTGTTTTTT
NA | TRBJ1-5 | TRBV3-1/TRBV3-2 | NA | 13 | CASSPRSNQPQHF | TGTGCCAGCAGCCCTAGGAGCAATCAGCCCCAGCATTTT
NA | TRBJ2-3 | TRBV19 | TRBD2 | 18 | CASSTLAGGAYSTDTQYF | TGTGCCAGTAGTACACTAGCGGGGGGGGCCTATAGCACAGATACGCAGTATTTT
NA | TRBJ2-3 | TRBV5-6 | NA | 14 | CASSPLGSTDTQYF | TGTGCCAGCAGCCCACTAGGGAGCACAGATACGCAGTATTTT
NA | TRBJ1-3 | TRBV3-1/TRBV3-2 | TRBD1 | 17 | CASSPRTGGLSGNTIYF | TGTGCCAGCAGCCCCCGGACAGGGGGTCTCTCTGGAAACACCATATATTTT
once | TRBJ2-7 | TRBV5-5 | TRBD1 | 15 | CASSFFGQGSYEQYF | TGTGCCAGCAGCTTCTTTGGACAGGGGAGTTACGAGCAGTACTTC
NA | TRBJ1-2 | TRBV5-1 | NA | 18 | CASSSRDITPKDSIGYTF | TGCGCCAGCAGCTCCCGGGACATCACCCCGAAGGACTCAATTGGCTACACCTTC
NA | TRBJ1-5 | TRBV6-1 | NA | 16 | CASSDGRLPSNQPQHF | TGTGCCAGCAGTGATGGTAGATTACCTAGCAATCAGCCCCAGCATTTT
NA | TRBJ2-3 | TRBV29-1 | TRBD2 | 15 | CSVAGLAGGPDTQYF | TGCAGCGTTGCCGGACTAGCGGGGGGTCCAGATACGCAGTATTTT
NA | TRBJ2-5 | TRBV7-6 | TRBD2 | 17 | CASSYLPGTSRDATQYF | TGTGCCAGCAGCTACCTACCGGGGACTAGCCGGGATGCGACCCAGTACTTC
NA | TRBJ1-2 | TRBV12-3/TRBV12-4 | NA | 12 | CASSETGYGYTF | TGTGCCAGCAGTGAAACGGGCTATGGCTACACCTTC
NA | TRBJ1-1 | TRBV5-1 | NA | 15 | CASSLAVGGLTEAFF | TGCGCCAGCAGCTTGGCGGTGGGGGGGCTAACTGAAGCTTTCTTT
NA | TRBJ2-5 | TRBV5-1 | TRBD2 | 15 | CASSQRLARQETQYF | TGCGCCAGCAGCCAACGACTAGCGAGGCAAGAGACCCAGTACTTC
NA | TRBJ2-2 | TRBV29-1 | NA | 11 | CSVGDTGELFF | TGCAGCGTTGGAGACACCGGGGAGCTGTTTTTT
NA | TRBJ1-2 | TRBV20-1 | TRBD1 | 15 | CSASTHRGSNYGYTF | TGCAGTGCTAGTACTCACAGGGGATCTAACTATGGCTACACCTTC
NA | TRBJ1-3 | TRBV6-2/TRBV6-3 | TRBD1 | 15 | CASSDTTGTGNTIYF | TGTGCCAGCAGTGACACGACAGGGACTGGAAACACCATATATTTT
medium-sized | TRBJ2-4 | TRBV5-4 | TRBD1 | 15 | CASNQAGTGENIQYF | TGTGCCAGCAACCAAGCCGGGACAGGGGAAAACATTCAGTACTTC
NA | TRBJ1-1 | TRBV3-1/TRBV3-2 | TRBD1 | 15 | CASSHGGGGNTEAFF | TGTGCCAGCAGCCACGGAGGGGGCGGGAACACTGAAGCTTTCTTT
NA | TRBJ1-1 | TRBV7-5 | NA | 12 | CARSSGGTEAFF | TGTGCCAGAAGCTCAGGGGGCACTGAAGCTTTCTTT
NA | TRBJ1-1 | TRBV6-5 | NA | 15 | CASNLGSSGNTEAFF | TGTGCCAGCAATCTCGGCAGCAGCGGTAACACTGAAGCTTTCTTT
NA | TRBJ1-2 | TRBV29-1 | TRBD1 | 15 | CSVGDPARGLYGYTF | TGCAGCGTTGGCGACCCGGCCAGGGGGCTATATGGCTACACCTTC
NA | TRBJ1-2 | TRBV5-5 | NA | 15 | CASSLAGQANYGYTF | TGTGCCAGCAGCTTGGCGGGACAAGCTAACTATGGCTACACCTTC
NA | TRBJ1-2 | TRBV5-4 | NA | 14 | CASSWGRGAYGYTF | TGTGCCAGCAGCTGGGGGAGGGGGGCGTATGGCTACACCTTC
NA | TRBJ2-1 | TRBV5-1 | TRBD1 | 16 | CASSLGDRGVWNEQFF | TGCGCCAGCAGCCTTGGGGACAGGGGAGTCTGGAATGAGCAGTTCTTC
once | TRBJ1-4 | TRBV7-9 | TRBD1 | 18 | CASSPRATGGLTNEKLFF | TGTGCCAGCAGCCCTAGGGCGACAGGGGGCCTTACTAATGAAAAACTGTTTTTT
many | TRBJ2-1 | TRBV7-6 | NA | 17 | CASSSALLTGYYNEQFF | TGTGCCAGCAGCTCTGCTCTCCTCACAGGGTACTACAATGAGCAGTTCTTC
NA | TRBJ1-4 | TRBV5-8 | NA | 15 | CASSYHLQGGEKLFF | TGTGCCAGCAGCTACCACCTCCAGGGAGGTGAAAAACTGTTTTTT
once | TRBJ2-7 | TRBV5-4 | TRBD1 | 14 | CASSPGGQGWEQYF | TGTGCCAGCAGCCCCGGGGGACAGGGGTGGGAGCAGTACTTC
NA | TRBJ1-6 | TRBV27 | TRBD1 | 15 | CASSLKGQGISPLHF | TGTGCCAGCAGTTTAAAGGGACAGGGGATTTCACCCCTCCACTTT
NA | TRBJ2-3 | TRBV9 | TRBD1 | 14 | CASSRGQGANTQYF | TGTGCCAGCAGCAGGGGACAGGGGGCTAATACGCAGTATTTT
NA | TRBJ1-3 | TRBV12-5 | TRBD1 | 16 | CASGLASGTGGNTIYF | TGTGCTAGTGGTTTGGCGTCCGGGACAGGGGGAAACACCATATACTTT
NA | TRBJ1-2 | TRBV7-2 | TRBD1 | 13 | CASSGTGISGYTF | TGTGCCAGCAGCGGGACAGGGATTAGTGGCTACACCTTC
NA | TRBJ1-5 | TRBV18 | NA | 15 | CASSPDRGGNQPQHF | TGTGCCAGCTCACCGGACAGAGGAGGCAATCAGCCCCAGCATTTT
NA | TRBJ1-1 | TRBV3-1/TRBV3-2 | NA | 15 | CASSQTSDRNTEAFF | TGTGCCAGCAGCCAAACCTCAGACAGGAACACTGAAGCTTTCTTT
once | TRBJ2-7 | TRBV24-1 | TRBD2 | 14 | CATSTSGNSYEQYF | TGTGCCACCAGTACTAGCGGGAACTCCTACGAGCAGTACTTC